The source of this T cell receptor (beta chain) is a study of blood T cell repertoires in COVID-19. Looking at the study overall: The United States, Italy and Spain supplied acute and convalescent COVID-19 samples. PBMCs, B-cell-depleted T cells, or T cells were the source of the cDNA or gDNA that made up the material.

The CDR3 runs to 17 residues. V lost 3 bases and J 3 bases, leaving 18 bases between the germline ends. The germline gives CDR1 SGHKS, CDR2 YYEKEE (reference sequence). Assay used: immunoSEQ multiplex PCR; TCRdb lists only in-frame clones, some missing. The sample includes about 40,000 clones, around 82% of them seen just once. The source is a man aged 80 or over with acute or convalescent COVID-19. The chain has TRBV5-5 and TRBJ2-2; possible D gene TRBD2, 5 bases. The specimen sequenced was peripheral blood. The CDR3 DNA reads TGTGCCAGCAGCTCCAACCTCCTCCTCGGGGACACCGGGGAGCTGTTTTTT. Translated, it gives CASSSNLLLGDTGELFF.